Below, 28 T cell receptor beta chains from the same sample are listed, as sequenced in a study of cytomegalovirus exposure and HLA in healthy donors. Libraries were prepared by immunoSEQ multiplex PCR; TCRdb keeps only in-frame clonotypes and omits some of them. The sample lists some 100,000 clones; approximately 88% were seen once. Sequencing was carried out using PBMCs. The receptors originated from a man aged 18 to 30 in good health and CMV-seronegative.

This clone was seen a few times. This sequence joins TRBV7-6 and TRBJ2-7, with TRBD2 matching over 9 bases. CDR1 and CDR2 (germline): SGHVS, FNYEAQ. The CDR3 has 13 amino acids. Losses at the gene ends were 4 bases for V and 6 bases for J; bases not matched to a gene: 4. CDR3: CASSSSGTIEQYF. The CDR3 region has the DNA TGTGCCAGCAGCTCTAGCGGGACGATCGAGCAGTACTTC.

This clone was recorded once. V and J are TRBV10-2 and TRBJ2-7; TRBD1 matches at 8 bases. The length of the CDR3 is 15 residues. The trim removed 6 bases at V and 6 bases at J, leaving 13 bases unmatched. CDR1 is WSHSY, CDR2 SAAADI, per germline. CDR3: CASRQYRDRTGEQYF. CDR3 in DNA: TGCGCCAGCAGACAATACCGGGACAGGACGGGCGAGCAGTACTTC.

J is TRBJ2-7 and V is TRBV30; possibly TRBD2 for D (6 bases). The CDR3 is 15 residues long. The germline V gene encodes CDR1 GTSNPN and CDR2 SVGIG (reference sequence). V lost 1 base to trimming and J lost 3 bases, with 16 bases between them. CDR3 sequence reads: CAWSASWRVNYEQYF. The CDR3 nucleotides are TGTGCCTGGAGTGCTAGTTGGAGGGTAAACTACGAGCAGTACTTC.

Here the CDR3 reads CASSLTGTGRWETQYF. The CDR3 DNA is TGTGCCAGCAGCTTAACCGGGACAGGGCGGTGGGAGACCCAGTACTTC. V is TRBV11-2 and J is TRBJ2-5; 9 bases are shared with TRBD1. Germline V lookup: CDR1 SGHAT, CDR2 FQNNGV. Trimming cost V 2 bases and J 5 bases; bases outside gene matches: 9. The CDR3 consists of 16 residues.

The chain uses TRBV6-5 and TRBJ1-4, with TRBD1 as a possible D gene (5 bases). The CDR3 totals 13 residues. CDR1 is MNHEY, CDR2 SVGAGI, per germline. Deletions cut 8 bases from V and 4 bases from J, with 11 bases between. This CDR3 is CASGAEDNEKLFF. CDR3 DNA sequence: TGTGCCAGCGGGGCAGAAGATAATGAAAAACTGTTTTTT.

The rearrangement uses TRBV6-1 and TRBJ1-2; unclear D gene. Trimming stripped 2 bases from V and 4 bases from J, with 8 bases between. This CDR3 spans 13 amino acids. Germline V gene lookup returns CDR1 MNHNS and CDR2 SASEGT. The CDR3 protein is CASSERGFYGYTF. The CDR3 region has the DNA TGTGCCAGCAGTGAACGGGGATTCTATGGCTACACCTTC.

A single count supports this clone. This sequence joins TRBV11-2 and TRBJ2-7, with 7 bases fitting TRBD2. The germline CDR1 and CDR2 sequences are SGHAT and FQNNGV. The CDR3 totals 17 residues. The junction had 9 bases not matched to a gene; V was cut back by 1 base and J by 0 bases. The CDR3: CASSLAWSGDYSYEQYF. The DNA for the CDR3 is TGTGCCAGCAGCTTAGCATGGAGCGGGGATTACTCCTACGAGCAGTACTTC.

This sequence joins TRBV5-6 and TRBJ1-4; 8 bases align to TRBD1. Germline V CDR1 and CDR2: SGHDT, YYEEEE. V was pared by 8 bases and J by 0 bases, with 3 bases of the junction left unmatched. This CDR3 spans 14 amino acids. The CDR3 DNA follows: TGTGCCAGTGTACAGGGGGCAACTAATGAAAAACTGTTTTTT. This sequence encodes CASVQGATNEKLFF.

The rearrangement uses TRBV2 and TRBJ1-5; possibly TRBD1 for D (5 bases). With 6 bases removed from V and 1 base from J, the gap between germline ends came to 10 bases. The CDR3 loop spans 14 amino acids. Germline assignment: CDR1 SNHLY and CDR2 FYNNEI. CDR3 DNA: TGTGCCAGCAGCTGGGGGGGAAGCAATCAGCCCCAGCATTTT. Protein: CASSWGGSNQPQHF.

This chain links TRBV28 with TRBJ2-7, with 14 bases matching TRBD2. The J segment lost 4 bases and the V segment lost 5 bases, leaving 7 bases of the junction unmatched. The germline gives CDR1 MDHEN, CDR2 SYDVKM. The CDR3 is 16 amino acids. CDR3 sequence reads: CASSQGTSGSMYEQYF. In DNA form, the CDR3 reads TGTGCCAGCAGTCAAGGGACTAGCGGGAGTATGTACGAGCAGTACTTC.

The rearrangement joins TRBV19 to TRBJ2-7; a weak D match, TRBD1 (6 bases). From germline, CDR1 is LNHDA and CDR2 SQIVND (reference sequence). The CDR3 contains 13 residues. The ends were cut back, 9 bases at V and 4 bases at J, with 16 bases in the middle. CDR3 amino acids: CASISQTGYEQYF. CDR3 DNA: TGTGCCAGCATCAGCCAGACAGGATACGAGCAGTACTTC.

V is TRBV21-1 and J is TRBJ1-1; the D call in the table, TRBD1, was not verified against the DNA. TRBV21-1 is marked as a pseudogene. CDR3 length: 15 residues. CDR3: CASSKEDRGNTEAFF. The CDR3 nucleotides are TGTGCCAGCAGCAAGGAGGACAGGGGGAACACTGAAGCTTTCTTT.

The chain is built from TRBV6-1 and TRBJ2-4; 14 positions match TRBD2. Germline values: CDR1 MNHNS, CDR2 SASEGT. The CDR3 extends over 17 amino acids. V gave up 2 bases and J gave up 8 bases; unmatched junction bases: 8. CDR3 in amino acids: CASSEFGTSGRGDIQYF. The CDR3 nucleotides read TGTGCCAGCAGTGAATTCGGGACTAGCGGGAGAGGGGACATTCAGTACTTC.

The chain joins TRBV7-9 to TRBJ1-2, with TRBD1 matching over 7 bases. CDR3 length equals 16 residues. Germline V gene data show CDR1 as SEHNR and CDR2 as FQNEAQ (reference sequence). Losses at the gene ends were 5 bases for V and 3 bases for J; bases not matched to a gene: 12. This CDR3 is CASSPTIAGTDYGYTF. The CDR3 region has the DNA TGTGCCAGCAGCCCGACTATCGCCGGGACAGACTATGGCTACACCTTC.

The DNA for the CDR3 is TGTGCCAGCACCATATTCCAGGGTAGGGTGAACACTGAAGCTTTCTTT. It translates to CASTIFQGRVNTEAFF. This sequence joins TRBV28 and TRBJ1-1, with D maybe TRBD1 (5 bases). Trimming removed 7 bases from V and 0 bases from J, with 18 bases in between. The CDR3 is 16 amino acids. Germline CDR1 MDHEN, CDR2 SYDVKM.

This rearrangement joins TRBV11-3 to TRBJ2-5; 7 nucleotides line up with TRBD1. This CDR3 is built from 14 residues. J lost 1 base, V lost 5 bases, and 4 bases had no gene match. Germline CDR1 is SGHNT and CDR2 is YENEEA. The CDR3 nucleotides are TGTGCCAGCAGCCTCTGGGACAGCCAAGAGACCCAGTACTTC. Its protein is CASSLWDSQETQYF.

The chain carries TRBV11-3 and TRBJ1-1; D not resolved. This CDR3 contains 15 residues. V dropped 1 base and J dropped 11 bases, with 20 bases sitting between them. The germline gives CDR1 SGHNT, CDR2 YENEEA. DNA of the CDR3: TGTGCCAGCAGCTTAGTTATCCGAGACAACCAGCAGGCTTTCTTT. Protein sequence: CASSLVIRDNQQAFF.

The chain couples TRBV11-2 to TRBJ1-1, with D tentatively TRBD1 (6 bases). The length of the CDR3 is 14 residues. V lost 1 base, J lost 0 bases, and 6 bases lay in between. CDR1 and CDR2 from the germline V gene are SGHAT and FQNNGV. DNA of the CDR3: TGTGCCAGCAGCTTAGGGGACATGAACACTGAAGCTTTCTTT. As protein: CASSLGDMNTEAFF.

The chain links TRBV29-1 to TRBJ1-1, with D possibly TRBD1 on 6 matching bases. The ends were cut back, 4 bases at V and 4 bases at J, with 19 bases in the middle. CDR1 SQVTM and CDR2 ANQGSEA come from the germline V gene. CDR3 length: 15 amino acids. The CDR3 sequence: CSVGGTLKYGTEAFF. The CDR3 DNA follows: TGCAGCGTTGGGGGGACATTAAAGTACGGCACTGAAGCTTTCTTT.

The chain has TRBV7-8 and TRBJ1-1; D may be TRBD1 (5 bases). Deletions cut 3 bases from V and 11 bases from J, with 13 bases between. Germline assignment: CDR1 SGHVS and CDR2 FQNEAQ. There are 12 residues in the CDR3. The CDR3 loop is CASSFGRDNAFF. As DNA, the CDR3 is TGTGCCAGCAGCTTTGGCAGGGATAACGCTTTCTTT.

This clone was counted once. The chain recombines TRBV5-1 with TRBJ2-7; D is possibly TRBD1 (6 bases). The CDR3 extends over 12 amino acids. Germline lookup yields CDR1 SGHRS and CDR2 YFSETQ. Trimming took 5 bases from V and 1 from J, leaving 7 bases between them. CDR3 sequence reads: CASRGASYEQYF. CDR3 DNA: TGCGCCAGCAGGGGGGCTTCCTACGAGCAGTACTTC.

This clone showed up just once. The chain couples TRBV28 to TRBJ1-3, with D possibly matching TRBD1 (6 bases). This CDR3 is 12 amino acids long. V shed 6 bases and J shed 8 bases, with 11 bases lying between them. The germline V gene encodes CDR1 MDHEN and CDR2 SYDVKM. The CDR3 protein is CASRSPGDTIYF. The CDR3 coding sequence is TGTGCCAGCAGGTCACCAGGGGACACCATATATTTT.

The rearrangement joins TRBV6-6 to TRBJ2-7; possible D gene TRBD1, 6 bases. Germline-derived CDR1 and CDR2 are MNHNY and SVGAGI (reference sequence). This CDR3 is built from 15 residues. Trimming pared 7 bases from V and 0 bases from J, leaving 16 bases between. CDR3 nucleotides: TGTGCCAGCACCGACCGGGACACTTACTCCTACGAGCAGTACTTC. This translates into CASTDRDTYSYEQYF.

The V gene is TRBV2, the J gene TRBJ2-7, with no clear D. CDR1 and CDR2 from the germline V gene are SNHLY and FYNNEI. The CDR3 covers 14 residues. The germline V and J ends were trimmed by 4 bases and 3 bases, with 13 bases remaining between them. CDR3 in amino acids: CASSVNRALYEQYF. In nucleotides, the CDR3 is TGTGCCAGCAGTGTGAACAGAGCCCTCTACGAGCAGTACTTC.

The J gene is TRBJ2-3, the V gene TRBV27, with D unclear. Germline lookup yields CDR1 MNHEY and CDR2 SMNVEV (reference sequence). V lost 2 bases to trimming and J lost 2 bases, with 8 bases between them. The CDR3 loop spans 14 amino acids. The CDR3 loop reads CASSLVLATDTQYF. The CDR3 DNA sequence: TGTGCCAGCAGTTTAGTTTTAGCCACAGATACGCAGTATTTT.

This chain links TRBV28 with TRBJ1-4; the D gene is possibly TRBD1 (5 bases). V lost 3 bases, J lost 13 bases, and 18 bases lay in between. In germline, CDR1 is MDHEN, CDR2 SYDVKM. The CDR3 sequence is 14 residues long. The CDR3 protein is CASSFMGPSGGLFF. CDR3 DNA: TGTGCCAGCAGTTTTATGGGGCCTTCCGGGGGACTGTTTTTT.

The chain recombines TRBV7-8 with TRBJ2-3; D is unresolved. The CDR3 contains 13 residues. Trimming shortened V by 1 base and J by 2 bases, and 4 bases separated the two germline ends. CDR1 and CDR2 from the germline V gene are SGHVS and FQNEAQ. The CDR3 DNA reads as TGTGCCAGCAGCTTAGACTCCACAGATACGCAGTATTTT. Translation gives CASSLDSTDTQYF.

CDR3 in DNA: TGTGCCAGCAGCTCCCAGGGGGCGGGTCAAGAGACCCAGTACTTC. Translated: CASSSQGAGQETQYF. The V call is TRBV7-8, the J call TRBJ2-5, with 8 positions matching TRBD1. Germline values: CDR1 SGHVS, CDR2 FQNEAQ. The CDR3 loop spans 15 amino acids. The trim removed 4 bases at V and 2 bases at J, leaving 6 bases unmatched.